The rows below give T cell receptor beta chains drawn from one sample of a study of technical replicates of blood from four donors. TCRdb's copy holds only in-frame clones and misses some; the assay was immunoSEQ multiplex PCR. The table lists 83,000 or so clones, roughly nine tenths of them singletons, with about 0.23% in the top ten. The sequenced material came from T cells isolated from PBMCs. These receptors were taken from a human donor in good health. Both conserved end residues are part of each CDR3. The order of the fields is D gene, J gene, clone size, V gene, CDR3 DNA, CDR3 protein. D genes are given only for firm matches. Clone size is not always given. Where it is, it says once, few, many or a class for expanded clones.

d_call: TRBD1; j_call: TRBJ1-2; clone_size: -; v_call: TRBV6-5; cdr3_nt: TGTGCCAGCAGTTCAACAGGGGCGCACGGCTACACCTTC; cdr3_aa: CASSSTGAHGYTF
d_call: -; j_call: TRBJ2-5; clone_size: -; v_call: TRBV29-1; cdr3_nt: TGCAGCGTTGTCGTGTCTGGGGGGTTGGGGGAGCAGTACTTC; cdr3_aa: CSVVVSGGLGEQYF
d_call: TRBD1; j_call: TRBJ2-7; clone_size: -; v_call: TRBV4-2; cdr3_nt: TGTGCCAGCAGCCAAGAAGAAGGACAGGGAAGGTACGAGCAGTACTTC; cdr3_aa: CASSQEEGQGRYEQYF
d_call: -; j_call: TRBJ2-3; clone_size: -; v_call: TRBV10-3; cdr3_nt: TGTGCCACCCGGGAAGGGTCAGCAGATACGCAGTATTTT; cdr3_aa: CATREGSADTQYF
d_call: TRBD1; j_call: TRBJ2-7; clone_size: -; v_call: TRBV7-6; cdr3_nt: TGTGCCAGCAGCTTAGCGGGGACAGGGGTCTACGAGCAGTACTTC; cdr3_aa: CASSLAGTGVYEQYF
d_call: TRBD1; j_call: TRBJ2-2; clone_size: -; v_call: TRBV5-1; cdr3_nt: TGCGCCAGCAGCTTAATCCCCACTCAAGGGGGCCCCGGGGAGCTGTTTTTT; cdr3_aa: CASSLIPTQGGPGELFF
d_call: -; j_call: TRBJ2-7; clone_size: once; v_call: TRBV19; cdr3_nt: TGTGCCAGTGGGGGGACAGTACGTCACGAGCAGTACTTC; cdr3_aa: CASGGTVRHEQYF
d_call: TRBD2; j_call: TRBJ2-5; clone_size: -; v_call: TRBV29-1; cdr3_nt: TGCAGCGTGGACGGAGTAGCGGGAGGTTTAGGAGAGACCCAGTACTTC; cdr3_aa: CSVDGVAGGLGETQYF
d_call: TRBD1; j_call: TRBJ2-7; clone_size: -; v_call: TRBV5-1; cdr3_nt: TGCGCCGACGGGTGCCCGGGACAGGGGATCCACGAGCAGTACTTC; cdr3_aa: CADGCPGQGIHEQYF
d_call: TRBD1; j_call: TRBJ1-2; clone_size: once; v_call: TRBV10-3; cdr3_nt: TGTGCCATCAGTGTGCAGGGGGCTGGCTACACCTTC; cdr3_aa: CAISVQGAGYTF
d_call: -; j_call: TRBJ1-1; clone_size: -; v_call: TRBV9; cdr3_nt: TGTGCCAGCAGCGTAGTCGGGGTAAGATCTAACGCTGAAGCTTTCTTT; cdr3_aa: CASSVVGVRSNAEAFF
d_call: TRBD1; j_call: TRBJ1-6; clone_size: -; v_call: TRBV19; cdr3_nt: TGTGCCAGTTTCGGGGAGACAGGGAGGTATAATTCACCCCTCCACTTT; cdr3_aa: CASFGETGRYNSPLHF
d_call: -; j_call: TRBJ1-4; clone_size: few; v_call: TRBV29-1; cdr3_nt: TGCAGCGTGAGGGAGGTTTCTGGAGAAAAACTGTTTTTT; cdr3_aa: CSVREVSGEKLFF
d_call: -; j_call: TRBJ1-3; clone_size: -; v_call: TRBV5-4; cdr3_nt: TGTGCCAGTACTCAGGGAGGGCCTGGAAACACCATATATTTT; cdr3_aa: CASTQGGPGNTIYF
d_call: TRBD2; j_call: TRBJ2-7; clone_size: few; v_call: TRBV28; cdr3_nt: TGTGCCAGCAGTTTAGCGGGAGGAAGCTCCTACGAGCAGTACTTC; cdr3_aa: CASSLAGGSSYEQYF
d_call: -; j_call: TRBJ2-7; clone_size: -; v_call: TRBV5-8; cdr3_nt: TGTGCCAGCAGCTTGCCCCAGGGGCGCTACGAGCAGTACTTC; cdr3_aa: CASSLPQGRYEQYF
d_call: TRBD1; j_call: TRBJ2-5; clone_size: -; v_call: TRBV5-1; cdr3_nt: TGCGCCAGCAGCCAGACAGGGGTGGATGAGACCCAGTACTTC; cdr3_aa: CASSQTGVDETQYF
d_call: -; j_call: TRBJ2-2; clone_size: -; v_call: TRBV29-1; cdr3_nt: TGCAGCGTCTTTTACACCGGGGAGCTGTTTTTT; cdr3_aa: CSVFYTGELFF
d_call: -; j_call: TRBJ1-1; clone_size: -; v_call: TRBV5-1; cdr3_nt: TGCGCCAGCAGCTTGGCTTGGGGGGGGATGAACACTGAAGCTTTCTTT; cdr3_aa: CASSLAWGGMNTEAFF
d_call: TRBD1; j_call: TRBJ1-1; clone_size: -; v_call: TRBV9; cdr3_nt: TGTGCCAGCAGCGTAGAAGCGCAGGGGGTGGGCACTGAAGCTTTCTTT; cdr3_aa: CASSVEAQGVGTEAFF
d_call: TRBD1; j_call: TRBJ1-1; clone_size: -; v_call: TRBV28; cdr3_nt: TGTGCCAGCAGTGAGACAGGGGGGAACACTGAAGCTTTCTTT; cdr3_aa: CASSETGGNTEAFF
d_call: TRBD2; j_call: TRBJ2-7; clone_size: -; v_call: TRBV6-4; cdr3_nt: TGTGCCAGCAGTGACCCGACTAGCGGGAGCAACGAGCAGTACTTC; cdr3_aa: CASSDPTSGSNEQYF
d_call: TRBD1; j_call: TRBJ1-2; clone_size: -; v_call: TRBV6-5; cdr3_nt: TGTGCCAGCAGCTCAGGACAGGGGGATGGCTACACCTTC; cdr3_aa: CASSSGQGDGYTF
d_call: TRBD1; j_call: TRBJ1-4; clone_size: once; v_call: TRBV25-1; cdr3_nt: TGTGCCAGCAGTCGACCCGGGACAGCCCTTTCTCAACTGTTTTTT; cdr3_aa: CASSRPGTALSQLFF
d_call: -; j_call: TRBJ2-5; clone_size: -; v_call: TRBV7-2; cdr3_nt: TGTGCCAGCAGCTTTCGCAGGAGGGAGACCCAGTACTTC; cdr3_aa: CASSFRRRETQYF
d_call: TRBD1; j_call: TRBJ1-2; clone_size: -; v_call: TRBV7-9; cdr3_nt: TGTGCCAGCAGCTTAGAACCGGGACAGGGGGCTGTTGGCTACACCTTC; cdr3_aa: CASSLEPGQGAVGYTF
d_call: TRBD1; j_call: TRBJ1-2; clone_size: few; v_call: TRBV7-8; cdr3_nt: TGTGCCAGCAGCGCAACAGGGGCTCGCTATGGCTACACCTTC; cdr3_aa: CASSATGARYGYTF
d_call: TRBD2; j_call: TRBJ2-2; clone_size: -; v_call: TRBV4-1; cdr3_nt: TGCGCCAGCAGCCAGCTAAAGCGGGGGCAGAACACCGGGGAGCTGTTTTTT; cdr3_aa: CASSQLKRGQNTGELFF
d_call: -; j_call: TRBJ1-2; clone_size: -; v_call: TRBV6-1; cdr3_nt: TGTGCCGGTAGAGGCCAGAGTAACTATGGCTACACCTTC; cdr3_aa: CAGRGQSNYGYTF
d_call: -; j_call: TRBJ2-7; clone_size: -; v_call: TRBV5-4; cdr3_nt: TGTGCCAGCAGCTTACGGCTAGATGCCTACGAGCAGTACTTC; cdr3_aa: CASSLRLDAYEQYF
d_call: -; j_call: TRBJ1-1; clone_size: -; v_call: TRBV19; cdr3_nt: TGTGCCAGTAGTCCGGACATGAACACTGAAGCTTTCTTT; cdr3_aa: CASSPDMNTEAFF
d_call: -; j_call: TRBJ2-7; clone_size: -; v_call: TRBV6-5; cdr3_nt: TGTGCCAGCAGTTACCGGGATACCTACGAGCAGTACTTC; cdr3_aa: CASSYRDTYEQYF
d_call: -; j_call: TRBJ2-3; clone_size: -; v_call: TRBV6-1; cdr3_nt: TGTGCCAGCAGTGATAAACTACCAAGCACAGATACGCAGTATTTT; cdr3_aa: CASSDKLPSTDTQYF
d_call: -; j_call: TRBJ2-2; clone_size: -; v_call: TRBV11-2; cdr3_nt: TGTGCCAGCAGCTTAGAGTTGGCGGCCGGGGAGCTGTTTTTT; cdr3_aa: CASSLELAAGELFF
d_call: TRBD1; j_call: TRBJ2-7; clone_size: -; v_call: TRBV28; cdr3_nt: TGTGCCAGCAGTCCCGGGACAGAAAACGAGCAGTACTTC; cdr3_aa: CASSPGTENEQYF
d_call: -; j_call: TRBJ2-7; clone_size: -; v_call: TRBV5-1; cdr3_nt: TGCGCCAGCAGCTTGTTGAAACTCAGGGGGAGGCTTACCTACGAGCAGTACTTC; cdr3_aa: CASSLLKLRGRLTYEQYF
d_call: TRBD1; j_call: TRBJ1-4; clone_size: few; v_call: TRBV2; cdr3_nt: TGTGCCAGCAGTGTTGGACAGGGAGGCGAAAAACTGTTTTTT; cdr3_aa: CASSVGQGGEKLFF
d_call: TRBD1; j_call: TRBJ1-2; clone_size: -; v_call: TRBV9; cdr3_nt: TGTGCCAGCAGCGTCCAGGGAGGGTCAGGGGGCCCCTTCTATGGCTACACCTTC; cdr3_aa: CASSVQGGSGGPFYGYTF
d_call: TRBD2; j_call: TRBJ2-3; clone_size: -; v_call: TRBV4-1; cdr3_nt: TGCGCCAGCAGCCAAAGCGGGGGCCGGGGCACAGATACGCAGTATTTT; cdr3_aa: CASSQSGGRGTDTQYF
d_call: TRBD1; j_call: TRBJ1-5; clone_size: -; v_call: TRBV5-1; cdr3_nt: TGCGCCAGCAGCCCAACAGGGGCGGGTCAGCCCCAGCATTTT; cdr3_aa: CASSPTGAGQPQHF
d_call: TRBD1; j_call: TRBJ1-4; clone_size: -; v_call: TRBV5-6; cdr3_nt: TGTGCCAGCAGCTTGGCTTGGGGACAGGGGAATGAAAAACTGTTTTTT; cdr3_aa: CASSLAWGQGNEKLFF
d_call: TRBD1; j_call: TRBJ1-1; clone_size: once; v_call: TRBV11-2; cdr3_nt: TGTGCCAGCAGCTTAGGGAAATGGACAGGCCCCACTGAAGCTTTCTTT; cdr3_aa: CASSLGKWTGPTEAFF
d_call: -; j_call: TRBJ1-5; clone_size: -; v_call: TRBV6-6; cdr3_nt: TGTGCCAGCAGTTACTCGACGGGTCAGCCCCAGCATTTT; cdr3_aa: CASSYSTGQPQHF
d_call: -; j_call: TRBJ2-1; clone_size: -; v_call: TRBV27; cdr3_nt: TGTGCCAGCAGTGCACTAGACGACTCCTACAATGAGCAGTTCTTC; cdr3_aa: CASSALDDSYNEQFF
d_call: TRBD1; j_call: TRBJ1-2; clone_size: -; v_call: TRBV30; cdr3_nt: TGTGCCTGGACTCACAGGGGAAACTATGGCTACACCTTC; cdr3_aa: CAWTHRGNYGYTF
d_call: TRBD2; j_call: TRBJ2-2; clone_size: once; v_call: TRBV30; cdr3_nt: TGTGCCTGGAGTGGGCTAGCGGGGTTGGGCACCGGGGAGCTGTTTTTT; cdr3_aa: CAWSGLAGLGTGELFF
d_call: TRBD2; j_call: TRBJ2-5; clone_size: -; v_call: TRBV29-1; cdr3_nt: TGCAGCGTTGGCGGTGGGACTAGCGTAGGAGAGACCCAGTACTTC; cdr3_aa: CSVGGGTSVGETQYF
d_call: -; j_call: TRBJ1-2; clone_size: -; v_call: TRBV2; cdr3_nt: TGTGCCAGCAGTGAAAGTCGACAGTCAGATGGCTACACCTTC; cdr3_aa: CASSESRQSDGYTF
d_call: TRBD1; j_call: TRBJ1-1; clone_size: -; v_call: TRBV9; cdr3_nt: TGTGCCAGCAGCGCACCAGGGGGAGACACTGAAGCTTTCTTT; cdr3_aa: CASSAPGGDTEAFF